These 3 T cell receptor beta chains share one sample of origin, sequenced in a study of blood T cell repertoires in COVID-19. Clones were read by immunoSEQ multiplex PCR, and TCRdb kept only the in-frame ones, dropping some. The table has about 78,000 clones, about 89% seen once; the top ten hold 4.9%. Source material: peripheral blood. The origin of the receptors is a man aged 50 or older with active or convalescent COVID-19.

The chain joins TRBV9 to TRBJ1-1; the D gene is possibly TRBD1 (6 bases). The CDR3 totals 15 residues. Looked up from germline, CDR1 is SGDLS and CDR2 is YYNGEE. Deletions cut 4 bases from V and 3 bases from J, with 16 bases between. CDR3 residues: CASSPRGGVHTEAFF. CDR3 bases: TGTGCCAGCAGCCCTAGGGGGGGGGTTCACACTGAAGCTTTCTTT.

CDR3 region: CAIRATGLEQYF. CDR3 DNA: TGTGCCATCAGGGCGACAGGGCTCGAGCAGTACTTC. V usage is TRBV10-3 and J usage is TRBJ2-7, with 7 bases identical to TRBD1. The CDR3 covers 12 residues. Germline V gene lookup returns CDR1 ENHRY and CDR2 SYGVKD. After removal of 6 bases from V and 6 bases from J, the junction contained 5 bases not matched to a gene.

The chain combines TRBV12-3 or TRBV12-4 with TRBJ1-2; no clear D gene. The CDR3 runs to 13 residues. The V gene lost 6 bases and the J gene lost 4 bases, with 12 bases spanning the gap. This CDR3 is CASSVDLLYGYTF. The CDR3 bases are TGTGCCAGCAGCGTCGACTTGCTCTATGGCTACACCTTC.